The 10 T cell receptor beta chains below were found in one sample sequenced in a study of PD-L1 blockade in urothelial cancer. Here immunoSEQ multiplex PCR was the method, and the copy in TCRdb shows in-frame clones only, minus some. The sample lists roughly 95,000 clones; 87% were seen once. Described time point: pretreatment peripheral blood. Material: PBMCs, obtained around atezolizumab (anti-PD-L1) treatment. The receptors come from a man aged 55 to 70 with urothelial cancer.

The CDR3 sequence is CAIRPGLAGVQLGTDTQYF. The CDR3 DNA reads as TGTGCCATCAGACCGGGACTAGCGGGGGTCCAACTGGGAACAGATACGCAGTATTTT. The V gene is TRBV10-3, the J gene TRBJ2-3, with 14 bases matching TRBD2. CDR1 and CDR2 (germline): ENHRY, SYGVKD. CDR3 length equals 19 residues. V was pared by 6 bases and J by 3 bases, with 14 bases of the junction left unmatched.

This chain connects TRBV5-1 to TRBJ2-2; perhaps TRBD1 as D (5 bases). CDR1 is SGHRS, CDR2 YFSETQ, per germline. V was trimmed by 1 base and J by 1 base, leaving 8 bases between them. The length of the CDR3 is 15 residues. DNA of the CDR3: TGCGCCAGCAGCTTGACAGGTCAGAACACCGGGGAGCTGTTTTTT. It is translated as CASSLTGQNTGELFF.

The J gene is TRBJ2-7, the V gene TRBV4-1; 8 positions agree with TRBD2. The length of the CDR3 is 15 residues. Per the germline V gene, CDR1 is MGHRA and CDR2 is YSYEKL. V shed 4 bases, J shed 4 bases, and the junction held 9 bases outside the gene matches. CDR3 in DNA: TGCGCCAGCAGCCGCGGAGGGACTAGTATGTACGAGCAGTACTTC. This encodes CASSRGGTSMYEQYF.

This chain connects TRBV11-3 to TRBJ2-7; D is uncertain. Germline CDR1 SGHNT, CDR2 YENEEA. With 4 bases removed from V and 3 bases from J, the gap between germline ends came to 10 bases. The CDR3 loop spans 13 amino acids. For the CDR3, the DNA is TGTGCCAGCAGCTCATCCTCAGGCTACGAGCAGTACTTC. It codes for CASSSSSGYEQYF.

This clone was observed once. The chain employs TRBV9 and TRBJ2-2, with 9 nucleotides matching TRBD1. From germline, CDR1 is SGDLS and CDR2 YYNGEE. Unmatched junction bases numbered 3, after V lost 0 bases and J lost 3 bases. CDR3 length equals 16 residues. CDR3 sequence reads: CASSVAGQGHTGELFF. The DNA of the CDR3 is TGTGCCAGCAGCGTAGCGGGACAGGGTCACACCGGGGAGCTGTTTTTT.

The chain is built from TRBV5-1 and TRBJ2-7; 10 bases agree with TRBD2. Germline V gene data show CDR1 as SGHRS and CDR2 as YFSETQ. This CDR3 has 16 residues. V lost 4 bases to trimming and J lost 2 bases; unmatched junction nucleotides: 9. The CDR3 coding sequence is TGCGCCAGCAGCCCTTTAGCTAGCGGGAGAGCCTACGAGCAGTACTTC. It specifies CASSPLASGRAYEQYF.

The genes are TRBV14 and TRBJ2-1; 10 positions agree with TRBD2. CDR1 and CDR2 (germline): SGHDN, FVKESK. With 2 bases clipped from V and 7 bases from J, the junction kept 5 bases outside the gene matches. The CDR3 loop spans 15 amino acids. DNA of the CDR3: TGTGCCAGCAGCCAATATCTAGCGGGGGCAAATGAGCAGTTCTTC. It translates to CASSQYLAGANEQFF.

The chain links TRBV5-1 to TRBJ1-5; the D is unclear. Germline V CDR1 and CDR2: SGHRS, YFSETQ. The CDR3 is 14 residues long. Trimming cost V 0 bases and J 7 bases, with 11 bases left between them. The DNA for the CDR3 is TGCGCCAGCAGCTTGGCCCCCAGCGACCAGCCCCAGCATTTT. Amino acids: CASSLAPSDQPQHF.

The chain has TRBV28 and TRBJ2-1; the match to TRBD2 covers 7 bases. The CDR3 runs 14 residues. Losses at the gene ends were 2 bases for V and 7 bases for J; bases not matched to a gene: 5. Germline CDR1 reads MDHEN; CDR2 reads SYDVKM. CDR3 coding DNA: TGTGCCAGCAGTTTAGCGGGAGAAAGAAATGAGCAGTTCTTC. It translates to CASSLAGERNEQFF.

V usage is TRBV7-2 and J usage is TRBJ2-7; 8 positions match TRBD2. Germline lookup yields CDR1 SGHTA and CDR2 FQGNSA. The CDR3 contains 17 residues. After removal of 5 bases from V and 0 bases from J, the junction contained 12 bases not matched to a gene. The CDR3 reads CASSPYALAGRSYEQYF. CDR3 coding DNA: TGTGCCAGCAGCCCCTATGCCCTAGCGGGTCGCTCCTACGAGCAGTACTTC.